The 24 T cell receptor beta chains presented below share a single source sample, sequenced in a study of blood T cell repertoires in COVID-19. The repertoire was sequenced with immunoSEQ multiplex PCR; TCRdb's copy has only in-frame clones and lacks some. This table holds approximately 390,000 clones, around 91% found once. Sequenced input: peripheral blood. These receptors were taken from a man aged 18 to 30 with active or convalescent COVID-19.

The rearrangement links TRBV3-1 (or the pseudogene TRBV3-2) to TRBJ1-4; tentatively, D is TRBD1 (5 bases). Germline loops: CDR1 LGHDT, CDR2 YNNKEL (reference sequence). CDR3 length: 15 residues. V lost 5 bases, J lost 8 bases, and 18 bases lay in between. The CDR3 nucleotides read TGTGCCAGCAGCTATCCAGGCTGTGGGGGGGAAAAACTGTTTTTT. Protein sequence: CASSYPGCGGEKLFF.

To note about this clone: The same CDR3 is also encoded by other DNA sequences in this sample. The V gene is TRBV27, the J gene TRBJ1-1; possibly TRBD1 for D (6 bases). The CDR3 is made up of 13 amino acids. V lost 0 bases, J lost 8 bases, and 10 bases lay in between. The germline gives CDR1 MNHEY, CDR2 SMNVEV (reference sequence). In DNA form, the CDR3 reads TGTGCCAGCAGTTTATCTCTCGGGACAGAAGCTTTCTTT. It specifies CASSLSLGTEAFF.

The CDR3 region has the DNA TGTGCCAGCAGCTTAGACTACGTCTATGAGCAGTTCTTC. This sequence encodes CASSLDYVYEQFF. This chain links TRBV7-2 with TRBJ2-1; no clear D. Germline V gene data show CDR1 as SGHTA and CDR2 as FQGNSA. The CDR3 has 13 amino acids. Deletions cut 1 base from V and 8 bases from J, with 9 bases between. Combining the CDR3 with reference TRBV7-2 and TRBJ2-1 gives the whole variable domain GAGVSQSPSNKVTEKGKDVELRCDPISGHTALYWYRQSLGQGLEFLIYFQGNSAPDKSGLPSDRFSAERTGGSVSTLTIQRTQQEDSAVYLCASSLDYVYEQFFGPGTRLTVL.

The V and J genes are TRBV28 and TRBJ1-1; possibly TRBD1 for D (5 bases). Germline-derived CDR1 and CDR2 are MDHEN and SYDVKM. This CDR3 comprises 14 residues. V lost 6 bases and J lost 3, with 14 bases in between. CDR3 nucleotides: TGTGCCAGCAGCTCGGGGACTTTCTACACTGAAGCTTTCTTT. Translated: CASSSGTFYTEAFF.

The rearrangement uses TRBV19 and TRBJ1-2, with D unclear. Germline loops: CDR1 LNHDA, CDR2 SQIVND (reference sequence). Trimming took 2 bases from V and 3 from J, leaving 7 bases between them. CDR3 length equals 13 residues. The CDR3 sequence is CASSIWEDYGYTF. In DNA form, the CDR3 reads TGTGCCAGTAGTATATGGGAGGACTATGGCTACACCTTC. Supplemented by reference TRBV19 and TRBJ1-2, the full variable domain reads DGGITQSPKYLFRKEGQNVTLSCEQNLNHDAMYWYRQDPGQGLRLIYYSQIVNDFQKGDIAEGYSVSREKKESFPLTVTSAQKNPTAFYLCASSIWEDYGYTFGSGTRLTVV.

The rearrangement links TRBV11-2 to TRBJ1-2; 11 positions agree with TRBD1. Germline values: CDR1 SGHAT, CDR2 FQNNGV. The CDR3 is 15 residues long. The V segment lost 5 bases and the J segment 8 bases; nucleotides outside the gene matches: 10. CDR3: CASSPGQGAPEGYTF. The CDR3 DNA is TGTGCCAGCAGCCCAGGACAGGGGGCCCCTGAGGGCTACACCTTC.

The V and J genes are TRBV3-1 (or the pseudogene TRBV3-2) and TRBJ1-6, with 7 bases aligning to TRBD1. The CDR3 has 18 residues. Per the germline V gene, CDR1 is LGHDT and CDR2 is YNNKEL (reference sequence). The junction had 5 bases not matched to a gene; V was cut back by 0 bases and J by 0 bases. CDR3 DNA sequence: TGTGCCAGCAGCCAAGAGGCAGGGGGGAGCTCCTATAATTCACCCCTCCACTTT. It encodes CASSQEAGGSSYNSPLHF.

The V and J genes are TRBV28 and TRBJ2-1; a weak D match, TRBD2 (6 bases). This CDR3 is 16 amino acids long. The V gene's germline CDR1 is MDHEN and CDR2 SYDVKM. Trimming removed 5 bases from V and 5 bases from J, with 19 bases in between. The CDR3 bases are TGTGCCAGCAGTGGACTGGGGCCCGGCGGGAACAATGAGCAGTTCTTC. Its protein is CASSGLGPGGNNEQFF.

V is TRBV6-4 and J is TRBJ1-1; D not resolved. V lost 3 bases and J lost 1, with 6 bases in between. Germline V gene lookup returns CDR1 MRHNA and CDR2 SNTAGT. This CDR3 has 13 amino acids. CDR3 in amino acids: CASSEEENTEAFF. In nucleotides, the CDR3 is TGTGCCAGCAGTGAGGAGGAGAACACTGAAGCTTTCTTT.

The V gene is TRBV4-2, the J gene TRBJ1-6; the match to TRBD1 covers 7 bases. The germline V gene encodes CDR1 LGHNA and CDR2 YNFKEQ. The CDR3 is 15 residues long. Unmatched junction bases numbered 13, after V lost 4 bases and J lost 13 bases. The CDR3 protein is CASSPPDSGGNPLHF. The DNA of the CDR3 is TGTGCCAGCAGCCCCCCGGACTCAGGGGGAAACCCCCTCCACTTT.

This clone has only one observation. The chain carries TRBV5-1 and TRBJ2-1; 8 bases line up with TRBD1. J gave up 7 bases and V 0 bases, and 6 bases lay outside the gene matches. Germline CDR1 and CDR2: SGHRS and YFSETQ. The CDR3 has 15 residues. The CDR3 loop is CASSLGQGAFNEQFF. The CDR3 DNA is TGCGCCAGCAGCTTGGGGCAGGGGGCGTTTAATGAGCAGTTCTTC.

The chain carries TRBV28 and TRBJ2-7; possible D gene TRBD1, 7 bases. CDR1 and CDR2 from the germline V gene are MDHEN and SYDVKM. Trimming stripped 6 bases from V and 6 bases from J, with 18 bases between. The CDR3 totals 14 residues. This CDR3 is CASRPRGTRREQYF. For the CDR3, the DNA is TGTGCCAGCAGACCCAGGGGGACTCGTCGCGAGCAGTACTTC.

The rearrangement joins TRBV25-1 to TRBJ2-3; 9 positions match TRBD2. The junction had 6 bases not matched to a gene; V was cut back by 6 bases and J by 2 bases. The CDR3 has 15 residues. Germline CDR1 is MGHDK and CDR2 is SYGVNS. The CDR3: CASSSAGGPTDTQYF. The CDR3 DNA follows: TGTGCCAGCAGCTCAGCGGGGGGCCCCACAGATACGCAGTATTTT.

This clone was seen a single time. The chain carries TRBV7-9 and TRBJ1-6, with 8 bases that match TRBD1. V shed 1 base, J shed 5 bases, and the junction held 4 bases outside the gene matches. The length of the CDR3 is 16 residues. The V gene's germline CDR1 is SEHNR and CDR2 FQNEAQ (reference sequence). DNA of the CDR3: TGTGCCAGCAGCTTAGGTGGACAGGGACATAATTCACCCCTCCACTTT. Residues: CASSLGGQGHNSPLHF.

The rearrangement links TRBV7-9 to TRBJ1-4, with D perhaps matching TRBD1 (5 bases). The CDR3 covers 12 residues. From germline, CDR1 is SEHNR and CDR2 FQNEAQ (reference sequence). V lost 6 bases and J lost 14, with 16 bases in between. Written as DNA, the CDR3 is TGTGCCAGCAGTCCAACGGGGGATTTGCTGTTTTTT. This translates into CASSPTGDLLFF.

The rearrangement uses TRBV10-3 and TRBJ2-3, with 10 bases identical to TRBD1. This CDR3 region has 16 residues. The junction had 9 bases not matched to a gene; V was cut back by 6 bases and J by 3 bases. Germline values: CDR1 ENHRY, CDR2 SYGVKD. Here the CDR3 reads CAISDWTGGWTDTQYF. DNA for the CDR3: TGTGCCATCAGCGATTGGACAGGGGGATGGACAGATACGCAGTATTTT.

This chain joins TRBV6-5 and TRBJ1-5; D remains ambiguous. V lost 0 bases and J 3 bases, leaving 9 bases between the germline ends. The CDR3 is 15 amino acids. Per the germline V gene, CDR1 is MNHEY and CDR2 is SVGAGI. CDR3 nucleotide sequence: TGTGCCAGCAGTTACTCGAGGCAGCCCAATCAGCCCCAGCATTTT. Amino acids: CASSYSRQPNQPQHF.

The chain links TRBV27 to TRBJ1-1; no firm D call. The germline V gene encodes CDR1 MNHEY and CDR2 SMNVEV (reference sequence). V was cut by 4 bases and J by 0 bases, with 9 bases left in between. The CDR3 loop spans 14 amino acids. The CDR3 reads CASSSDSMNTEAFF. The CDR3 DNA follows: TGTGCCAGCAGTTCGGACTCAATGAACACTGAAGCTTTCTTT.

The chain combines TRBV3-1 (or the pseudogene TRBV3-2) with TRBJ1-1; 7 nucleotides align to TRBD1. CDR3 length: 16 amino acids. J lost 2 bases, V lost 3 bases, and 9 bases had no gene match. Germline lookup yields CDR1 LGHDT and CDR2 YNNKEL (reference sequence). The CDR3 protein is CASSHSWTGVNTEAFF. CDR3 DNA: TGTGCCAGCAGCCATTCGTGGACAGGTGTTAACACTGAAGCTTTCTTT.

The chain recombines TRBV6-1 with TRBJ1-6, with D maybe TRBD1 (5 bases). Trimming cost V 3 bases and J 5 bases, with 11 bases left between them. The CDR3 contains 15 residues. Germline V gene lookup returns CDR1 MNHNS and CDR2 SASEGT. The CDR3 spells CASSEGTWNNSPLHF. DNA of the CDR3: TGTGCCAGCAGTGAGGGGACTTGGAATAATTCACCCCTCCACTTT.

This clone was found once. The chain couples TRBV11-2 to TRBJ1-1, with D unresolved. The length of the CDR3 is 14 residues. V was pared by 5 bases and J by 1 base, with 11 bases between. Germline CDR1 SGHAT, CDR2 FQNNGV. CDR3 in amino acids: CASSPERTNTEAFF. CDR3 DNA sequence: TGTGCCAGCAGCCCGGAGAGAACGAACACTGAAGCTTTCTTT.

The J gene is TRBJ1-3, the V gene TRBV15; possible D gene TRBD1, 5 bases. The ends were cut back, 3 bases at V and 7 bases at J, with 13 bases in the middle. CDR1 is LNHNV and CDR2 is YYDKDF in the germline V gene (reference sequence). The CDR3 is 14 amino acids. The CDR3 sequence: CATSSLGGSNTIYF. In DNA form, the CDR3 reads TGTGCCACCAGCAGTTTGGGGGGATCGAACACCATATATTTT.

Concerning this clone: Distinct nucleotide sequences in the sample also encode this CDR3. This chain connects TRBV6-5 to TRBJ1-1; the D gene is possibly TRBD1 (5 bases). Trimming shortened V by 0 bases and J by 2 bases, and 10 bases separated the two germline ends. Germline values: CDR1 MNHEY, CDR2 SVGAGI. The CDR3 spans 15 residues. CDR3 nucleotide sequence: TGTGCCAGCAGTTACTCGACTGGGGCAAACACTGAAGCTTTCTTT. This translates into CASSYSTGANTEAFF.

This clone was counted only a few times. The rearrangement uses TRBV19 and TRBJ2-7; TRBD1 agrees at 12 bases. Germline trimming cut 5 bases from V and 6 bases from J; bases unmatched to any gene: 5. CDR1 is LNHDA and CDR2 is SQIVND in the germline V gene (reference sequence). There are 14 residues in the CDR3. DNA of the CDR3: TGTGCCAGTAGTGTCCGGGACAGGGGGCGCGAGCAGTACTTC. This encodes CASSVRDRGREQYF.